These T cell receptor beta chains were read from a single sample in a study of blood T cell repertoires in COVID-19. The table came from immunoSEQ multiplex PCR; TCRdb's copy has only in-frame clones and leaves some out. The sample holds roughly 250,000 clones, approximately 86% seen once. The sequencing sample was made of peripheral blood. The origin of the receptors is a human donor with COVID-19, enrolled during active disease. The donor label of this sample is uncertain. Each CDR3 is given with its conserved first and last residue. Each record gives: D gene, V gene, clone size, J gene, CDR3 protein, CDR3 DNA. The D gene is left open where the match is weak. Expanded clones get a size class; other rows say once, few or many, or leave the size out.

D: NA
V: TRBV11-3
size: once
J: TRBJ2-7
CDR3: CASGFEDEQYF
DNA: TGTGCCAGCGGATTTGAGGACGAGCAGTACTTC

D: TRBD2
V: TRBV4-3
size: NA
J: TRBJ2-1
CDR3: CASSQDISGGAGEQFF
DNA: TGCGCCAGCAGCCAAGATATAAGCGGGGGTGCGGGTGAGCAGTTCTTC

D: NA
V: TRBV7-9
size: NA
J: TRBJ1-1
CDR3: CASSFLPGMNTEAFF
DNA: TGTGCCAGCAGCTTTCTCCCGGGAATGAACACTGAAGCTTTCTTT

D: TRBD2
V: TRBV7-9
size: NA
J: TRBJ2-3
CDR3: CASSPSSRGGSDTQYF
DNA: TGTGCCAGCAGCCCGAGCAGTCGTGGCGGGAGCGATACGCAGTATTTT

D: NA
V: TRBV24-1
size: NA
J: TRBJ2-7
CDR3: CATSEDGGYEQYF
DNA: TGTGCCACCAGTGAGGACGGAGGCTACGAGCAGTACTTC

D: TRBD1
V: TRBV28
size: NA
J: TRBJ2-1
CDR3: CASSSLQGASYNEQFF
DNA: TGTGCCAGCAGTTCCTTACAGGGGGCCTCCTACAATGAGCAGTTCTTC

D: TRBD1
V: TRBV27
size: few
J: TRBJ1-2
CDR3: CASSATGRHGYTF
DNA: TGTGCCAGCAGTGCGACAGGGCGGCATGGCTACACCTTC

D: TRBD2
V: TRBV19
size: NA
J: TRBJ2-2
CDR3: CASSTGLAGARGGELFF
DNA: TGTGCCAGTAGTACGGGACTAGCGGGAGCACGGGGCGGGGAGCTGTTTTTT

D: NA
V: TRBV6-5
size: NA
J: TRBJ1-2
CDR3: CASILTERGNYGYTF
DNA: TGTGCCAGCATTCTGACCGAACGGGGTAACTATGGCTACACCTTC

D: TRBD2
V: TRBV15
size: NA
J: TRBJ2-5
CDR3: CATSRAQREGLKTQYF
DNA: TGTGCCACCAGCAGAGCCCAGCGGGAGGGCCTGAAGACCCAGTACTTC

D: TRBD1
V: TRBV3-1/TRBV3-2
size: NA
J: TRBJ2-4
CDR3: CASSPRDRAKNIQYF
DNA: TGTGCCAGCAGCCCCCGGGACAGGGCCAAAAACATTCAGTACTTC

D: NA
V: TRBV28
size: NA
J: TRBJ1-2
CDR3: CASSHTEANYGYTF
DNA: TGTGCCAGCAGTCATACAGAAGCTAACTATGGCTACACCTTC

D: NA
V: TRBV27
size: NA
J: TRBJ2-7
CDR3: CASSSKYEQYF
DNA: TGTGCCAGCAGTTCCAAATACGAGCAGTACTTC

D: TRBD1
V: TRBV19
size: NA
J: TRBJ2-7
CDR3: CASSLEWDRSYEQYF
DNA: TGTGCCAGTAGTTTGGAGTGGGACAGATCCTACGAGCAGTACTTC

D: NA
V: TRBV30
size: NA
J: TRBJ2-7
CDR3: CAWSVYRVSHEQYF
DNA: TGTGCCTGGAGTGTATACAGGGTGAGCCACGAGCAGTACTTC

D: NA
V: TRBV29-1
size: NA
J: TRBJ2-7
CDR3: CSVDYGRYEQYF
DNA: TGCAGCGTCGACTATGGGCGCTACGAGCAGTACTTC

D: TRBD2
V: TRBV4-1
size: NA
J: TRBJ2-1
CDR3: CASSRTSGRMSYNEQFF
DNA: TGCGCCAGCAGCCGCACTAGCGGGAGGATGTCCTACAATGAGCAGTTCTTC

D: TRBD1
V: TRBV29-1
size: NA
J: TRBJ2-1
CDR3: CSVTPGGNEQFF
DNA: TGCAGCGTGACTCCAGGGGGCAATGAGCAGTTCTTC

D: NA
V: TRBV7-8
size: NA
J: TRBJ1-2
CDR3: CASSSREGSYGYTF
DNA: TGTGCCAGCAGCTCCCGGGAGGGGTCCTATGGCTACACCTTC

D: NA
V: TRBV7-3
size: once
J: TRBJ1-1
CDR3: CASSLGPLNTEAFF
DNA: TGTGCCAGCAGCTTGGGGCCGCTGAACACTGAAGCTTTCTTT

D: NA
V: TRBV6-5
size: once
J: TRBJ2-7
CDR3: CASMRTAVAEQYF
DNA: TGTGCCAGCATGAGGACAGCAGTCGCCGAGCAGTACTTC

D: NA
V: TRBV18
size: NA
J: TRBJ2-2
CDR3: CASSPGQLLNTGELFF
DNA: TGTGCCAGCTCCCCTGGTCAACTTTTGAACACCGGGGAGCTGTTTTTT

D: NA
V: TRBV24-1
size: NA
J: TRBJ1-2
CDR3: CATSDNWGPSGGYTF
DNA: TGTGCCACCAGTGACAACTGGGGGCCCTCAGGGGGCTACACCTTC

D: NA
V: TRBV18
size: NA
J: TRBJ1-5
CDR3: CASSPLPAAQPQHF
DNA: TGTGCCAGCTCACCCCTTCCGGCGGCTCAGCCCCAGCATTTT

D: NA
V: TRBV7-9
size: NA
J: TRBJ2-2
CDR3: CASSPAGQTTGELFF
DNA: TGTGCCAGCAGCCCCGCGGGACAGACCACCGGGGAGCTGTTTTTT

D: NA
V: TRBV6-6
size: NA
J: TRBJ2-1
CDR3: CASSYSRLTDEQFF
DNA: TGTGCCAGCAGTTACTCGAGACTAACGGATGAGCAGTTCTTC

D: TRBD2
V: TRBV7-3
size: NA
J: TRBJ2-7
CDR3: CASSFGSSGSGYEQYF
DNA: TGTGCCAGCAGCTTCGGGTCCAGCGGGAGTGGATACGAGCAGTACTTC

D: TRBD1
V: TRBV19
size: few
J: TRBJ2-2
CDR3: CASSPRGRDTGELFF
DNA: TGTGCCAGTAGTCCCAGGGGGCGCGACACCGGGGAGCTGTTTTTT

D: NA
V: TRBV9
size: NA
J: TRBJ2-3
CDR3: CASSVDRGDTQYF
DNA: TGTGCCAGCAGCGTAGATCGGGGAGATACGCAGTATTTT

D: TRBD1
V: TRBV19
size: NA
J: TRBJ1-2
CDR3: CASSRDREIYGYTF
DNA: TGTGCCAGTAGTAGGGACAGGGAGATCTATGGCTACACCTTC

D: TRBD1
V: TRBV5-4
size: NA
J: TRBJ2-7
CDR3: CASSGVTGAEQYF
DNA: TGTGCCAGCAGCGGTGTGACAGGGGCCGAGCAGTACTTC

D: TRBD2
V: TRBV3-1/TRBV3-2
size: NA
J: TRBJ2-5
CDR3: CASSQGTSGDLPGVFQETQYF
DNA: TGTGCCAGCAGCCAAGGGACTAGCGGGGATTTGCCGGGAGTCTTCCAAGAGACCCAGTACTTC

D: NA
V: TRBV7-9
size: NA
J: TRBJ1-1
CDR3: CASSFGGLGTEAFF
DNA: TGTGCCAGCAGCTTCGGGGGGCTGGGGACTGAAGCTTTCTTT

D: TRBD1
V: TRBV4-1
size: few
J: TRBJ1-6
CDR3: CASSQDRDSRGSPLHF
DNA: TGCGCCAGCAGCCAAGATAGGGACAGCAGAGGGTCACCCCTCCACTTT

D: NA
V: TRBV15
size: NA
J: TRBJ2-3
CDR3: CATTPEAADTQYF
DNA: TGTGCCACCACCCCCGAGGCGGCAGATACGCAGTATTTT

D: TRBD2
V: TRBV7-9
size: NA
J: TRBJ2-1
CDR3: CASSWEREGRRDEQFF
DNA: TGTGCCAGCAGCTGGGAGCGGGAGGGCCGGCGGGATGAGCAGTTCTTC

D: NA
V: TRBV19
size: few
J: TRBJ2-7
CDR3: CASSIRESYEQYF
DNA: TGTGCCAGTAGTATACGGGAATCCTACGAGCAGTACTTC

D: NA
V: TRBV28
size: once
J: TRBJ2-7
CDR3: CASSLAARGEQYF
DNA: TGTGCCAGCAGTTTAGCGGCGCGGGGCGAGCAGTACTTC

D: NA
V: TRBV27
size: NA
J: TRBJ1-5
CDR3: CASSLNGAGRAQHF
DNA: TGTGCCAGCAGTTTAAATGGGGCAGGTCGGGCCCAGCATTTT

D: NA
V: TRBV6-5
size: many
J: TRBJ1-2
CDR3: CASRFLYGYTF
DNA: TGTGCCAGCAGATTCCTCTATGGCTACACCTTC

D: NA
V: TRBV19
size: few
J: TRBJ2-2
CDR3: CASMRGTEHTGELFF
DNA: TGTGCCAGTATGAGGGGGACCGAGCACACCGGGGAGCTGTTTTTT

D: NA
V: TRBV29-1
size: NA
J: TRBJ1-5
CDR3: CSVAGGLGGLDQHF
DNA: TGCAGCGTTGCTGGAGGACTGGGAGGTCTGGACCAGCATTTT

D: TRBD1
V: TRBV7-9
size: NA
J: TRBJ1-4
CDR3: CASSFRDSQTNEKLFF
DNA: TGTGCCAGCAGCTTTAGGGACAGCCAAACTAATGAAAAACTGTTTTTT

D: NA
V: TRBV28
size: NA
J: TRBJ2-2
CDR3: CASREGGGTGELFF
DNA: TGTGCCAGCAGAGAGGGAGGGGGCACCGGGGAGCTGTTTTTT

D: NA
V: TRBV19
size: NA
J: TRBJ1-5
CDR3: CASRLRNQPQHF
DNA: TGTGCCAGTAGACTAAGGAATCAGCCCCAGCATTTT

D: TRBD1
V: TRBV2
size: NA
J: TRBJ2-3
CDR3: CASSVDRTSTDTQYF
DNA: TGTGCCAGCAGTGTGGACAGGACGAGCACAGATACGCAGTATTTT

D: TRBD1
V: TRBV15
size: NA
J: TRBJ1-2
CDR3: CATSRAQTGNYGYTF
DNA: TGTGCCACCAGCAGAGCCCAGACAGGGAACTATGGCTACACCTTC

D: TRBD1
V: TRBV28
size: NA
J: TRBJ1-2
CDR3: CASSPGTGNPNYGYTF
DNA: TGTGCCAGCAGTCCCGGGACAGGGAATCCTAACTATGGCTACACCTTC

D: NA
V: TRBV7-3
size: NA
J: TRBJ1-5
CDR3: CASSLTGGSNQPQHF
DNA: TGTGCCAGCAGCTTAACAGGGGGTAGCAATCAGCCCCAGCATTTT

D: TRBD2
V: TRBV4-1
size: NA
J: TRBJ2-7
CDR3: CASSRGLAAYEQYF
DNA: TGCGCCAGCAGCCGGGGACTAGCGGCCTACGAGCAGTACTTC

D: TRBD2
V: TRBV19
size: NA
J: TRBJ2-2
CDR3: CASSISGRTTGELFF
DNA: TGTGCCAGTAGTATTAGCGGGAGAACCACCGGGGAGCTGTTTTTT

D: NA
V: TRBV3-1/TRBV3-2
size: NA
J: TRBJ1-1
CDR3: CASSQDFGAGAEAFF
DNA: TGTGCCAGCAGCCAAGATTTCGGGGCAGGGGCTGAAGCTTTCTTT